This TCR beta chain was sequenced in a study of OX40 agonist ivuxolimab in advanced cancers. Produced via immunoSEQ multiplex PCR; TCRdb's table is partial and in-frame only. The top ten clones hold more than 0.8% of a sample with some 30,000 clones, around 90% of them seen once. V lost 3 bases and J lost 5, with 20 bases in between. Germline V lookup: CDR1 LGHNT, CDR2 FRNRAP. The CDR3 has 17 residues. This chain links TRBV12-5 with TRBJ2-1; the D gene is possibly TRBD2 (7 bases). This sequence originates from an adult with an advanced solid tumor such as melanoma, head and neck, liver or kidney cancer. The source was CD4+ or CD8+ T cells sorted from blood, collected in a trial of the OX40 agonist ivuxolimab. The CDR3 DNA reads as TGTGCTAGTGGTTTACACCTAGGGGGGGAGCTGCACAATGAGCAGTTCTTC. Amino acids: CASGLHLGGELHNEQFF.